The 16 T cell receptor beta chains below all came from one sample that was sequenced in a study of T cells in Graves' hyperthyroidism and ophthalmopathy. The source material, RNA transcripts, was used to amplify TCR beta CDR3 regions. Researchers ran a first-round RT-PCR on the TCR CDR3 using the HTBI primer set. TCRdb itself ran the multiplex PCR reads through MiXCR, one entry per CDR3 protein. The sample yields 270,000 or so distinct CDR3 sequences, 13% to 15% seen once. Sequencing used blood. The receptors shown here come from a woman aged 50 to 60 with Graves' hyperthyroidism that later progressed to Graves' ophthalmopathy.

This clonotype was seen ten or more times. This chain joins TRBV2 and TRBJ2-1, with TRBD1 identical over 9 bases. Germline loops: CDR1 SNHLY, CDR2 FYNNEI. J gave up 5 bases and V 9 bases, and 11 bases lay outside the gene matches. This CDR3 has 15 residues. The CDR3 region is CASVPDRGWDNEQFF. The DNA of the CDR3 is TGTGCCAGTGTCCCGGACAGGGGATGGGACAATGAGCAGTTCTTC.

V is TRBV28 and J is TRBJ2-3; D not resolved. The CDR3 extends over 12 amino acids. V lost 5 bases to trimming and J lost 6 bases, with 9 bases between them. Germline values: CDR1 MDHEN, CDR2 SYDVKM. The CDR3, as DNA: TGTGCCAGCAGTCCCCTTTCTGATACGCAGTATTTT. This translates into CASSPLSDTQYF.

This clonotype was detected ten times or more. The rearrangement links TRBV28 to TRBJ2-7; no firm D call. CDR3 length: 14 amino acids. V was shortened by 3 bases and J by 0 bases, with 9 bases between the two germline ends. Germline V lookup: CDR1 MDHEN, CDR2 SYDVKM. The CDR3 nucleotides are TGTGCCAGCAGTTTTGGATCCTCCTCCTACGAGCAGTACTTC. It yields the protein CASSFGSSSYEQYF. Complete variable domain (other parts from reference TRBV28 and TRBJ2-7): DVKVTQSSRYLVKRTGEKVFLECVQDMDHENMFWYRQDPGLGLRLIYFSYDVKMKEKGDIPEGYSVSREKKERFSLILESASTNQTSMYLCASSFGSSSYEQYFGPGTRLTVT.

About this clonotype itself: This may be a read error: a much more frequent sequence differs by one nucleotide. V usage is TRBV18 and J usage is TRBJ2-5, with D hard to call. Trimming stripped 3 bases from V and 1 base from J, with 3 bases between. CDR1 and CDR2 from the germline V gene are KGHSH and LQKENI. CDR3 length equals 12 residues. The CDR3 protein is CASSPSQETQYF. The DNA for the CDR3 is TGTGCCAGCTCACCGTCCCAAGAGACCCAGTACTTC.

This clonotype was seen many times. The chain's CDR3 is CASSEWANEKLFF. CDR3 bases: TGTGCCAGCAGTGAATGGGCGAATGAAAAACTGTTTTTT. The chain joins TRBV2 to TRBJ1-4; D is uncertain. The CDR3 covers 13 residues. V was clipped by 2 bases and J by 5 bases, with 6 bases between them. Germline CDR1 and CDR2: SNHLY and FYNNEI.

The J gene is TRBJ1-6, the V gene TRBV5-1, with D tentatively TRBD1 (5 bases). V lost 4 bases and J lost 7, with 9 bases in between. Per germline, CDR1 SGHRS and CDR2 YFSETQ. The CDR3 sequence is 13 residues long. The CDR3 protein is CASSRDYNSPLHF. CDR3 sequence (DNA): TGCGCCAGCAGCCGGGACTACAATTCACCCCTCCACTTT.

Only a few counts were recorded for this clonotype. V and J are TRBV19 and TRBJ1-1; TRBD1 is a possible D gene (5 bases). The CDR3 has 13 amino acids. The germline V and J ends were trimmed by 6 bases and 3 bases, with 11 bases remaining between them. Germline lookup yields CDR1 LNHDA and CDR2 SQIVND (reference sequence). The CDR3 sequence: CASSEQADTEAFF. The DNA for the CDR3 is TGTGCCAGTAGCGAACAGGCCGACACTGAAGCTTTCTTT.

This clonotype was observed a few times. The DNA of the CDR3 is TGTGCCAGCAGCTTGGAGGCCGGCTCCTACGAGCAGTACTTC. It codes for CASSLEAGSYEQYF. This chain uses TRBV5-4 with TRBJ2-7; no firm D call. The CDR3 extends over 14 amino acids. The germline CDR1 and CDR2 sequences are SGHNT and YYREEE (reference sequence). V was pared by 0 bases and J by 0 bases, with 7 bases between.

Worth noting for this clonotype: A read error is likely, as this CDR3 ends without the conserved phenylalanine or tryptophan. The chain links TRBV10-2 to TRBJ2-7, with TRBD2 as a possible D gene (6 bases). Germline V lookup: CDR1 WSHSY, CDR2 SAAADI. Trimming stripped 8 bases from V and 0 bases from J, with 14 bases between. The CDR3 has 14 amino acids. The chain's CDR3 is CASQLASSSYEQYL. The CDR3 bases are TGCGCCAGCCAACTAGCTTCCTCCTCCTACGAGCAGTACCTC.

The chain joins TRBV10-3 to TRBJ2-2; D is undetermined. Trimming removed 10 bases from V and 7 bases from J, with 19 bases in between. Germline V gene data show CDR1 as ENHRY and CDR2 as SYGVKD. The CDR3 sequence is 14 residues long. CDR3 sequence (DNA): TGTGCCACGACACAATCACCGTTGGGCGGGGAGCTGTTTTTT. This sequence encodes CATTQSPLGGELFF.

This chain links TRBV9 with TRBJ2-7; D perhaps matches TRBD2 (5 bases). The CDR3 consists of 14 residues. V was trimmed by 3 bases and J by 3 bases, leaving 13 bases between them. Germline CDR1 SGDLS, CDR2 YYNGEE. CDR3 sequence reads: CASSASGSDYEQYF. In DNA, the CDR3 is TGTGCCAGCAGCGCCTCGGGGTCCGACTACGAGCAGTACTTC.

V is TRBV4-1 and J is TRBJ2-3; 7 bases align to TRBD1. V was clipped by 1 base and J by 1 base; unmatched bases: 11. CDR1 is MGHRA, CDR2 YSYEKL, per germline. The CDR3 is made up of 18 amino acids. CDR3 residues: CASSQGVTGTARTDTQYF. For the CDR3, the DNA is TGCGCCAGCAGCCAAGGAGTGACCGGGACAGCTCGCACAGATACGCAGTATTTT.

Many counts were recorded for this clonotype. The V gene is TRBV3-1, the J gene TRBJ1-2; 7 bases are a match to TRBD1. The CDR3 is 12 residues long. V lost 5 bases, J lost 8 bases, and 5 bases stayed unmatched. CDR1 and CDR2 from the germline V gene are LGHDT and YNNKEL (reference sequence). The CDR3: CASSETGNGYTF. Written as DNA, the CDR3 is TGTGCCAGCAGCGAGACAGGGAACGGCTACACCTTC.

This clonotype was recorded many times. The chain has TRBV28 and TRBJ2-3; D is undetermined. The CDR3 runs to 14 residues. Germline V gives CDR1 MDHEN, CDR2 SYDVKM. V was pared by 3 bases and J by 3 bases, with 10 bases between. Here the CDR3 DNA reads TGTGCCAGCAGTTTTGCCACGGAGACAGATACGCAGTATTTT. Translation gives CASSFATETDTQYF. Looking up the rest from reference TRBV28 and TRBJ2-3 gives the full variable domain: DVKVTQSSRYLVKRTGEKVFLECVQDMDHENMFWYRQDPGLGLRLIYFSYDVKMKEKGDIPEGYSVSREKKERFSLILESASTNQTSMYLCASSFATETDTQYFGPGTRLTVL.

About this clonotype: One junction end does not reproduce the germline sequence, and a read error may be involved. The gene calls are TRBV11-2 and TRBJ2-4; 11 bases are a match to TRBD1. CDR3 size: 14 residues. Germline V gives CDR1 SGHAT, CDR2 FQNNGV. CDR3 residues: CASSRGTGGNIQYF. CDR3 nucleotides: TGCGCCAGCAGCCGGGGGACAGGGGGAAACATTCAGTACTTC.

The chain is built from TRBV2 and TRBJ1-5; D may be TRBD1 (5 bases). The ends were cut back, 6 bases at V and 4 bases at J, with 13 bases in the middle. The V gene's germline CDR1 is SNHLY and CDR2 FYNNEI. The CDR3 covers 14 residues. The CDR3 DNA is TGTGCCAGCAGCCTGCAGGGCCAAAATCAGCCCCAGCATTTT. This sequence encodes CASSLQGQNQPQHF.